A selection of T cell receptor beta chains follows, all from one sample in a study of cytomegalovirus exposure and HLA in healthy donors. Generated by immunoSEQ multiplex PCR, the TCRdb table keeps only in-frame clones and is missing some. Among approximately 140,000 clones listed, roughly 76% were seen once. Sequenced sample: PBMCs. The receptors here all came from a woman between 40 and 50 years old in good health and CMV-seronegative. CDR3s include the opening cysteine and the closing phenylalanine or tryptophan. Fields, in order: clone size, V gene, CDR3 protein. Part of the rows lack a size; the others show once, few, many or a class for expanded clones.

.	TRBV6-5	CASSYSGQAAEAFF
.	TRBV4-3	CASSQDGDWGNTIYF
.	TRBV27	CASSLSRGGFYGYTF
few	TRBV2	CASSETSFLDTEAFF
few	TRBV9	CASSVDELVSPGQGYGYTF
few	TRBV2	CASSEALFATRYTF
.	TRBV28	CASSLRDRRLGEAFF
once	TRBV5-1	CASSLGLADTGELFF
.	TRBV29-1	CSVEGGQLQETQYF
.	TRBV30	CAWSEGAGGRKAKNIQYF
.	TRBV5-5	CASSPGGGNTIYF
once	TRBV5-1	CASSLAGANQETQYF
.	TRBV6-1	CASSVGQGKEKLFF
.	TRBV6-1	CASSGSASGGPTGELFF